Given below is one TCR beta chain in context. Its cognate antigen is unknown. Nominally healthy donors were sampled, though unrecorded immune exposures were likely. The data originate from a study of cytomegalovirus exposure and HLA in healthy donors. Study-wide findings and caveats: Across donors, presence/absence analyses took sequencing depth to be roughly uniform. There were reportedly fewer N-insertions in an Asian-associated ancestry cluster than the roughly 670-donor mean, in a later analysis. Available immune exposure information was restricted to CMV serostatus only.

The PCR used 60 Vbeta and 13 Jbeta primers. TCRdb's table, derived via immunoSEQ multiplex PCR, lists solely in-frame clones and lacks some. The top ten hold over 2% of the sample, which has over 45,000 clones, about 81% seen once. The TCR originated in a boy aged 10-17 years in good health and CMV-seropositive. The source material was PBMCs.

The CDR3 protein is CASSSPGARRGTQYF. In DNA, the CDR3 is TGTGCCAGCAGCTCGCCGGGAGCGCGACGTGGGACCCAGTACTTC. The V and J genes are TRBV5-4 and TRBJ2-5; D possibly corresponds to TRBD2 (6 bases). The ends were cut back, 3 bases at V and 7 bases at J, with 19 bases in the middle. The length of the CDR3 is 15 residues. In germline, CDR1 is SGHNT, CDR2 YYREEE (reference sequence).